One sample yielded the 2 T cell receptor beta chains listed below, sequenced in a study of cytomegalovirus exposure and HLA in healthy donors. Amplification used 60 Vbeta primers and 13 Jbeta primers. Sequencing was performed with immunoSEQ multiplex PCR; in TCRdb, only in-frame clones are kept and a portion is missing. This repertoire shows approximately 240,000 clones, roughly 91% found once; its top ten account for more than 0.8%. The sequenced material came from PBMCs. The receptors shown here come from a woman aged 18-29 years in good health and CMV-seronegative.

The CDR3 loop is CASSLTSGKVGSIQYF. CDR3 sequence (DNA): TGTGCCAGCAGCCTCACTAGCGGGAAGGTTGGGAGCATTCAGTACTTC. This rearrangement joins TRBV11-2 to TRBJ2-4; TRBD2 matches 10 bases. Germline V gives CDR1 SGHAT, CDR2 FQNNGV. V was clipped by 5 bases and J by 9 bases; unmatched bases: 13. CDR3 length equals 16 residues.

The DNA of the CDR3 is TGTGCCAGCAGTTACGCTACAGGGGCGGAGGACACTGAAGCTTTCTTT. Translation gives CASSYATGAEDTEAFF. The chain is built from TRBV6-5 and TRBJ1-1; TRBD1 matches at 7 bases. The CDR3 consists of 16 residues. The germline CDR1 and CDR2 sequences are MNHEY and SVGAGI. Losses at the gene ends were 2 bases for V and 3 bases for J; bases not matched to a gene: 9.